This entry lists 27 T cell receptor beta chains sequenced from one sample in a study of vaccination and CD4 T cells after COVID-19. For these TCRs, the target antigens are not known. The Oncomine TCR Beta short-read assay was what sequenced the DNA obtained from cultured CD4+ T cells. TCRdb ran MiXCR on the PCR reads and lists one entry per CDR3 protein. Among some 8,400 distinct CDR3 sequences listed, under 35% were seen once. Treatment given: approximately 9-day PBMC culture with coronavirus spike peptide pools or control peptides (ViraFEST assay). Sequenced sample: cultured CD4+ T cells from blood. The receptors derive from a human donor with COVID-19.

The CDR3 reads CASSGSVPGQGPYGYTF. The DNA for the CDR3 is TGTGCCAGCAGTGGATCGGTCCCGGGACAGGGCCCCTATGGCTACACCTTC. This rearrangement joins TRBV6-1 to TRBJ1-2; 9 bases agree with TRBD1. V lost 4 bases and J lost 4; bases outside the gene matches: 13. Germline loops: CDR1 MNHNS, CDR2 SASEGT. The CDR3 loop spans 17 amino acids.

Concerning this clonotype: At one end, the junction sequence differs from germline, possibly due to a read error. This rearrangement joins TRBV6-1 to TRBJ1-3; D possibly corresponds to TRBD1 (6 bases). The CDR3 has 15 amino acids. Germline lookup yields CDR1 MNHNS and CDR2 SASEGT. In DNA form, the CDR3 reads TGTGTCAGCAGATCACAGGGAACGGAAGGAAACACCATATATTTT. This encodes CVSRSQGTEGNTIYF.

CDR3 loop: CASSSTPGELFF. The CDR3 DNA is TGTGCCAGCAGCTCGACCCCCGGGGAGCTGTTTTTT. The chain uses TRBV11-3 and TRBJ2-2; D gene ambiguous. In germline, CDR1 is SGHNT, CDR2 YENEEA. V was shortened by 4 bases and J by 6 bases, with 6 bases between the two germline ends. The CDR3 covers 12 residues.

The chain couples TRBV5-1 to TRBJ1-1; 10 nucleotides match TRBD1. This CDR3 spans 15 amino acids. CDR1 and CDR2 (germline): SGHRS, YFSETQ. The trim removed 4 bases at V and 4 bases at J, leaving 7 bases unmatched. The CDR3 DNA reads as TGCGCCAGCAGCCCAAGGACAGGGGGTGGCACTGAAGCTTTCTTT. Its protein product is CASSPRTGGGTEAFF.

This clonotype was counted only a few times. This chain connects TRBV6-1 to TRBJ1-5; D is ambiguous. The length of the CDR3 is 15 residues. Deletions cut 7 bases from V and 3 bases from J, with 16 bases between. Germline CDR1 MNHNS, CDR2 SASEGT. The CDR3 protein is CASNPGGGANQPQHF. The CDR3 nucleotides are TGTGCCAGCAACCCCGGAGGAGGTGCCAATCAGCCCCAGCATTTT.

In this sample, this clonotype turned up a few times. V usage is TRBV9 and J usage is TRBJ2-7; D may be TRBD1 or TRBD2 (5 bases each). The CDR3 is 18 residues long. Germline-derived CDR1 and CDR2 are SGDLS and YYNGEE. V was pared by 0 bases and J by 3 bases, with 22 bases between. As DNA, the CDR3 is TGTGCCAGCAGCGTAGGTTGGGATATGGGACCTCGGGGCTACGAGCAGTACTTC. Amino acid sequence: CASSVGWDMGPRGYEQYF.

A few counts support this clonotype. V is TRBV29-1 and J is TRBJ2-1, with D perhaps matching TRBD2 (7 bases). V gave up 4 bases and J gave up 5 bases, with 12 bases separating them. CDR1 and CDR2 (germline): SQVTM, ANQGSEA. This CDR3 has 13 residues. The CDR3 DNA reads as TGCAGCGTTGCGGCGGGGGCGAACAATGAGCAGTTCTTC. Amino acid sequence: CSVAAGANNEQFF.

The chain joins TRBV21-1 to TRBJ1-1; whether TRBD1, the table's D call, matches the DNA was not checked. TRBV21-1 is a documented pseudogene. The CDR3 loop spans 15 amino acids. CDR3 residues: CASRRQALRRAEAFF. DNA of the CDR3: TGTGCCAGCAGGAGACAGGCCCTTCGTCGCGCTGAAGCTTTCTTT.

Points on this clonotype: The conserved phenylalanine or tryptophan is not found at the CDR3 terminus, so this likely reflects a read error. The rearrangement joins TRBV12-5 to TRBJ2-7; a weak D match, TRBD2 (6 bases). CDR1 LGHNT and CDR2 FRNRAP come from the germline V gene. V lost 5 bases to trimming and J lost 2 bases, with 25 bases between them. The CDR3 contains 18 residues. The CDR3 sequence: CASGPGGMGQNNPYEQYL. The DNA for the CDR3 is TGTGCTAGTGGTCCTGGAGGGATGGGGCAGAATAATCCCTACGAGCAGTACTTA.

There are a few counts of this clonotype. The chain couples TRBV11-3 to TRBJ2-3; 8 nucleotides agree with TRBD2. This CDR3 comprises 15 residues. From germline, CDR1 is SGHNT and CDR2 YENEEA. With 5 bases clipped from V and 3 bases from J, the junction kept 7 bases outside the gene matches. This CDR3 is CASSRDGGGTDTQYF. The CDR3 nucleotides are TGTGCCAGCAGCAGAGACGGCGGGGGGACAGATACGCAGTATTTT. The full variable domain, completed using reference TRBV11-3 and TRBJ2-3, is EAGVVQSPRYKIIEKKQPVAFWCNPISGHNTLYWYLQNLGQGPELLIRYENEEAVDDSQLPKDRFSAERLKGVDSTLKIQPAELGDSAVYLCASSRDGGGTDTQYFGPGTRLTVL.

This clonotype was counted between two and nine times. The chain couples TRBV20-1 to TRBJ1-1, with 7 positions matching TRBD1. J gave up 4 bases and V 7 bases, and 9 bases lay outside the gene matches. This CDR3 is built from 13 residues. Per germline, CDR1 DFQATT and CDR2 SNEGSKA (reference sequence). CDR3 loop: CSVQTGLVTEAFF. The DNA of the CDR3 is TGCAGTGTTCAGACAGGGTTAGTCACTGAAGCTTTCTTT.

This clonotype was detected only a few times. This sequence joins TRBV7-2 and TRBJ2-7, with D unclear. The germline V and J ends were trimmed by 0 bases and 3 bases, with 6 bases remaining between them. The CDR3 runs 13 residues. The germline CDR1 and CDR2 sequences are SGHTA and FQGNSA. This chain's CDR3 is CASSLAGSYEQYF. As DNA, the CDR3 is TGTGCCAGCAGCTTAGCGGGCAGCTACGAGCAGTACTTC. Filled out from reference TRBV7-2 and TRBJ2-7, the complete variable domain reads GAGVSQSPSNKVTEKGKDVELRCDPISGHTALYWYRQSLGQGLEFLIYFQGNSAPDKSGLPSDRFSAERTGGSVSTLTIQRTQQEDSAVYLCASSLAGSYEQYFGPGTRLTVT.

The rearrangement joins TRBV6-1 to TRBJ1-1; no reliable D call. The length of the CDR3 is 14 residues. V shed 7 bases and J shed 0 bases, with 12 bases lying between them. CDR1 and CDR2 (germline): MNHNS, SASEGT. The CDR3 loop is CASTLTVMNTEAFF. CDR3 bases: TGTGCCAGCACCCTCACAGTCATGAACACTGAAGCTTTCTTT.

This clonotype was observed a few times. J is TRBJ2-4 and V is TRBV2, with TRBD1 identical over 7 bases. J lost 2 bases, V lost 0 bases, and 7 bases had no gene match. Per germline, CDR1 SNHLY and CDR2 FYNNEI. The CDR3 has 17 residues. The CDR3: CASSEAAGGHPKNIQYF. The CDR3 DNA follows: TGTGCCAGCAGTGAAGCGGCAGGGGGACACCCCAAAAACATTCAGTACTTC.

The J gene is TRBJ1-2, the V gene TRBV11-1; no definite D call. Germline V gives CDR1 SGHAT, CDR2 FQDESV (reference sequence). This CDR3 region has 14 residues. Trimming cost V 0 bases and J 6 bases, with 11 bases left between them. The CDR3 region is CASSLASSSDGYTF. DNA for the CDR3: TGTGCCAGCAGCTTAGCCTCTTCTTCGGATGGCTACACCTTC. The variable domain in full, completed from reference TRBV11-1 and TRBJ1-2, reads EAEVAQSPRYKITEKSQAVAFWCDPISGHATLYWYRQILGQGPELLVQFQDESVVDDSQLPKDRFSAERLKGVDSTLKIQPAELGDSAMYLCASSLASSSDGYTFGSGTRLTVV.

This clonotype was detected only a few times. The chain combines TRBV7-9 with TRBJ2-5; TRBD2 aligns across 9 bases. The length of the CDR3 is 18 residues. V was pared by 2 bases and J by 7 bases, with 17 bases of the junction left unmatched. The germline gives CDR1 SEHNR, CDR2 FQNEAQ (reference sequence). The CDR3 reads CASSLTVMGLAEWGTQYF. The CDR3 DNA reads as TGTGCCAGCAGCTTAACGGTGATGGGACTAGCAGAATGGGGGACCCAGTACTTC.

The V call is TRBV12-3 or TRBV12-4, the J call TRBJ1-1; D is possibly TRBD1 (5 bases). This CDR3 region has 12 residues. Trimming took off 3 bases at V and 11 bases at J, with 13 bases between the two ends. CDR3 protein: CASSFPRGIAFF. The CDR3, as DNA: TGTGCCAGCAGTTTCCCCCGGGGGATCGCTTTCTTT.

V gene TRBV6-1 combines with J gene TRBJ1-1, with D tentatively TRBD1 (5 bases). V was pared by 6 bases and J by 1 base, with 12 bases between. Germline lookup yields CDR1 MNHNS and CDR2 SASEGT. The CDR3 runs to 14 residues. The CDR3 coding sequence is TGTGCCAGCAGCCCTCGTAGGGGGAACACTGAAGCTTTCTTT. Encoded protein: CASSPRRGNTEAFF.

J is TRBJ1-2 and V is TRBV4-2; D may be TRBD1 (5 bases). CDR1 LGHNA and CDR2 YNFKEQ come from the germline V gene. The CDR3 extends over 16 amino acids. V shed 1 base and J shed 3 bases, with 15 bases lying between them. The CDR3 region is CASSQVRPTEDYGYTF. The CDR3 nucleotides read TGTGCCAGCAGCCAAGTGAGACCGACAGAAGACTATGGCTACACCTTC.

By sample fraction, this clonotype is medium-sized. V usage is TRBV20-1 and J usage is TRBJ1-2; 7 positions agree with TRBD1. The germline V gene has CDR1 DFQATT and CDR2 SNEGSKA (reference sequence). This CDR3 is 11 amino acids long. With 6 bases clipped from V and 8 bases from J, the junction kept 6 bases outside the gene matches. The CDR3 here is CSAPGQVGYTF. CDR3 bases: TGCAGTGCCCCAGGACAGGTCGGCTACACCTTC.

Written as DNA, the CDR3 is TGCGCCAGCAGCTTGGAAGGCGTGGAAGGGACTGAAGCTTTCTTT. Protein product: CASSLEGVEGTEAFF. The gene calls are TRBV5-1 and TRBJ1-1; unclear D gene. The V gene's germline CDR1 is SGHRS and CDR2 YFSETQ. Trimming cost V 0 bases and J 5 bases, with 14 bases left between them. CDR3 length equals 15 residues. Complete variable domain (other parts from reference TRBV5-1 and TRBJ1-1): KAGVTQTPRYLIKTRGQQVTLSCSPISGHRSVSWYQQTPGQGLQFLFEYFSETQRNKGNFPGRFSGRQFSNSRSEMNVSTLELGDSALYLCASSLEGVEGTEAFFGQGTRLTVV.

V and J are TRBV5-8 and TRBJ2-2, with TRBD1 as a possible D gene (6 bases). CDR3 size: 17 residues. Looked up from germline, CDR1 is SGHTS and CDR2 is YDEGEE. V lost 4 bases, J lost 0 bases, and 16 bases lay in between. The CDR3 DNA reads TGTGCCAGCAGCCGCTTGAGGGGGACCTCGAACACCGGGGAGCTGTTTTTT. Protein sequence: CASSRLRGTSNTGELFF.

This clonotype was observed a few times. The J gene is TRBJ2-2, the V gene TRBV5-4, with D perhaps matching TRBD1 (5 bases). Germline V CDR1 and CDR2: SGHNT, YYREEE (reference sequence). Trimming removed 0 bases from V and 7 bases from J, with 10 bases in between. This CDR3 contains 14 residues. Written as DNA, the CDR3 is TGTGCCAGCAGCTTGGAAACAGGTGGCGGGGAGCTGTTTTTT. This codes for CASSLETGGGELFF.

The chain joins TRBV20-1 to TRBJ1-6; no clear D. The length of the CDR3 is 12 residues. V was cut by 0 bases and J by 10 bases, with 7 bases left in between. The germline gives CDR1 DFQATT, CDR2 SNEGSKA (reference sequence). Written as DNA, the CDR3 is TGCAGTGCTAGAGATTTGCGCTCACCCCTCCACTTT. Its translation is CSARDLRSPLHF.

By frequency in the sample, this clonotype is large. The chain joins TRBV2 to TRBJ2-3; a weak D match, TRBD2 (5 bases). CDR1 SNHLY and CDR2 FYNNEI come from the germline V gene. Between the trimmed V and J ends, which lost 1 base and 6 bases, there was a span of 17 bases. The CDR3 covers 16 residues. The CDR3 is CASSEDSARIADTQYF. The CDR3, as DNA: TGTGCCAGCAGTGAAGACAGCGCGCGAATAGCGGATACGCAGTATTTT.

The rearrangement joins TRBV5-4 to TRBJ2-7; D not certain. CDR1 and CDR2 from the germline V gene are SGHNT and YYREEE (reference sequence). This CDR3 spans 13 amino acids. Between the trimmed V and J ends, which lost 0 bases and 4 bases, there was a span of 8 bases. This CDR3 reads CASSLVGGYEQYF. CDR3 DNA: TGTGCCAGCAGCTTGGTGGGTGGGTACGAGCAGTACTTC.

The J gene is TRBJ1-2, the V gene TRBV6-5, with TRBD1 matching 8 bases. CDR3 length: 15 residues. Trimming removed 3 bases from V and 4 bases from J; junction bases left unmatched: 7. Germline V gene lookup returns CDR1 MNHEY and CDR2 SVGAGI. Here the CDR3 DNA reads TGTGCCAGCAGTTATCAGACAGGGGCCGTCTATGGCTACACCTTC. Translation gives CASSYQTGAVYGYTF.